This T cell receptor (beta chain) was found in a study of T cells in Graves' hyperthyroidism and ophthalmopathy. There are 15 residues in the CDR3. Germline V gives CDR1 MNHEY, CDR2 SVGAGI. The V and J ends lost 4 bases and 5 bases respectively, with 17 bases between them. Overall study findings and caveats: Onset of ophthalmopathy came a median 6.5 months after the model predicted it.

For the diagnoses, clinical symptoms, serum thyroxine and TRAb, thyroid ultrasound and orbital computed tomography were used. Template material for amplifying TCR beta CDR3 regions consisted of RNA transcripts. RT-PCR in the first round (using the HTBI primer set) targeted the TCR CDR3. TCRdb re-called the multiplex PCR reads through MiXCR, storing one row per CDR3 protein. This table holds 550,000 to 700,000 distinct CDR3 sequences, around 42% found once. In this sample, this clonotype turned up many times. The antigen remains unidentified. The chain has TRBV6-5 and TRBJ2-5, with D tentatively TRBD1 (6 bases). The specimen sequenced was peripheral blood or thyroid tissue (not recorded which). The receptor's source is an adult woman with Graves' disease, either hyperthyroidism or ophthalmopathy (not recorded which). CDR3 protein: CASSSSGTKWETQYF. Here the CDR3 DNA reads TGTGCCAGCAGTTCCTCCGGGACAAAGTGGGAGACCCAGTACTTC.